The 26 T cell receptor beta chains given below trace back to one sample, sequenced in a study of T-cell memory formation after mild COVID-19. TCRdb analysed the 5' RACE reads with MiXCR anew, one entry per CDR3 protein. The repertoire holds about 140,000 distinct CDR3 sequences, with about 14% as singletons. The sample comprised PBMCs or a T cell subset sorted from them (not recorded which). Source of these receptors: an adult woman who had mild COVID-19 (a few samples of this study predate the infection). Cell type and time point are not known.

In this sample, this clonotype turned up a few times. The chain joins TRBV20-1 to TRBJ1-1; D unresolved. V was trimmed by 5 bases and J by 9 bases, leaving 13 bases between them. The CDR3 totals 11 residues. Germline V CDR1 and CDR2: DFQATT, SNEGSKA (reference sequence). The chain's CDR3 is CSARHGEQAFF. As DNA, the CDR3 is TGCAGTGCTCGACACGGTGAACAAGCTTTCTTT.

This clonotype was counted ten times or more. The chain employs TRBV20-1 and TRBJ2-2; 12 positions match TRBD1. CDR3 length: 15 residues. Germline values: CDR1 DFQATT, CDR2 SNEGSKA (reference sequence). The junction had 5 bases not matched to a gene; V was cut back by 6 bases and J by 3 bases. CDR3 residues: CSAKGQGADTGELFF. CDR3 sequence (DNA): TGCAGTGCCAAGGGACAGGGGGCCGACACCGGGGAGCTGTTTTTT.

The J gene is TRBJ2-5, the V gene TRBV6-2 or TRBV6-3; D is undetermined. This CDR3 is built from 14 residues. Trimming shortened V by 2 bases and J by 1 base, and 8 bases separated the two germline ends. Germline V gene lookup returns CDR1 MNHEY and CDR2 SVGEGT. The CDR3 sequence is CASSYEPSQETQYF. The DNA for the CDR3 is TGTGCCAGCAGTTACGAGCCATCCCAAGAGACCCAGTACTTC.

This clonotype appeared a few times. V usage is TRBV11-3 and J usage is TRBJ2-1, with 8 positions matching TRBD2. CDR3 length: 13 amino acids. With 7 bases clipped from V and 10 bases from J, the junction kept 9 bases outside the gene matches. The germline V gene has CDR1 SGHNT and CDR2 YENEEA. As DNA, the CDR3 is TGTGCCAGCACCCGGGGGGGAGCCTGGGAGCAGTTCTTC. Amino acid sequence: CASTRGGAWEQFF. Supplemented by reference TRBV11-3 and TRBJ2-1, the full variable domain reads EAGVVQSPRYKIIEKKQPVAFWCNPISGHNTLYWYLQNLGQGPELLIRYENEEAVDDSQLPKDRFSAERLKGVDSTLKIQPAELGDSAVYLCASTRGGAWEQFFGPGTRLTVL.

The CDR3 sequence is CASSTGQGGEKLFF. DNA for the CDR3: TGTGCCAGCAGTACGGGACAGGGGGGAGAAAAACTGTTTTTT. The rearrangement links TRBV7-9 to TRBJ1-4; 11 nucleotides align to TRBD1. Losses at the gene ends were 6 bases for V and 8 bases for J; bases not matched to a gene: 5. CDR1 is SEHNR, CDR2 FQNEAQ, per germline (reference sequence). The CDR3 length is 14 residues.

This clonotype was seen more than once but under ten times. CDR3 protein: CASSLTSGGVDEQFF. The DNA of the CDR3 is TGTGCCAGCTCACTGACTAGCGGGGGGGTCGATGAGCAGTTCTTC. The chain is built from TRBV18 and TRBJ2-1, with 14 bases fitting TRBD2. Germline-derived CDR1 and CDR2 are KGHSH and LQKENI. Trimming took 4 bases from V and 8 from J; bases not matched to a gene: 4. The CDR3 runs 15 residues.

V is TRBV5-5 and J is TRBJ2-1, with 11 bases that match TRBD2. Germline CDR1 and CDR2: SGHKS and YYEKEE (reference sequence). Unmatched junction bases numbered 11, after V lost 4 bases and J lost 8 bases. CDR3 length: 16 residues. Here the CDR3 DNA reads TGTGCCAGCAGCCCGCCAACTAGCGGGAGTACCGATGAGCAGTTCTTC. It encodes CASSPPTSGSTDEQFF.

The chain has TRBV4-1 and TRBJ2-1; a weak D match, TRBD2 (5 bases). The CDR3 length is 16 residues. From germline, CDR1 is MGHRA and CDR2 YSYEKL. Trimming removed 0 bases from V and 2 bases from J, with 11 bases in between. The DNA of the CDR3 is TGCGCCAGCAGCCAAGATCGAACGGGAACCTACAATGAGCAGTTCTTC. It specifies CASSQDRTGTYNEQFF.

This clonotype was counted only a few times. V gene TRBV24-1 combines with J gene TRBJ2-1; D is uncertain. This CDR3 has 14 amino acids. Between the trimmed V and J ends, which lost 1 base and 15 bases, there was a span of 18 bases. CDR1 is KGHDR and CDR2 is SFDVKD in the germline V gene. Here the CDR3 reads CATSDFGRAGGMFF. DNA of the CDR3: TGTGCCACCAGTGATTTTGGCCGGGCAGGTGGGATGTTCTTC.

The sample holds a few counts of this clonotype. CDR3: CASSLNPGQMENTQYF. CDR3 DNA sequence: TGCGCCAGCAGCTTAAATCCGGGACAGATGGAGAATACGCAGTATTTT. This chain uses TRBV5-1 with TRBJ2-3, with 7 bases lining up with TRBD1. Germline loops: CDR1 SGHRS, CDR2 YFSETQ. V gave up 2 bases and J gave up 7 bases; unmatched junction bases: 13. The CDR3 sequence is 16 residues long.

The chain links TRBV7-3 to TRBJ2-7, with 7 bases lining up with TRBD1. The germline V gene has CDR1 SGHTA and CDR2 FQGTGA. The V and J ends lost 5 bases and 6 bases, in that order; junction bases with no gene match: 7. This CDR3 is 13 amino acids long. The CDR3 region is CASSRQGDSEQYF. Written as DNA, the CDR3 is TGTGCCAGCAGCAGACAGGGTGACTCCGAGCAGTACTTC.

The V gene is TRBV6-5, the J gene TRBJ1-4; maybe TRBD1 (6 bases). The CDR3 contains 14 residues. Germline CDR1 reads MNHEY; CDR2 reads SVGAGI. The V gene lost 5 bases and the J gene lost 8 bases, with 15 bases spanning the gap. The CDR3 reads CASSETQGSEKLFF. The CDR3 nucleotides are TGTGCCAGCAGTGAAACTCAGGGGAGCGAAAAACTGTTTTTT.

Many counts were recorded for this clonotype. This chain joins TRBV10-3 and TRBJ2-3; TRBD1 matches at 8 bases. Germline CDR1 is ENHRY and CDR2 is SYGVKD. The CDR3 runs to 17 residues. V shed 6 bases and J 4 bases; nucleotides not matched to a gene: 15. The CDR3 nucleotides read TGTGCCATCAGAGACCTTGCCCGGACAGGGTCCCCAGATACGCAGTATTTT. Protein: CAIRDLARTGSPDTQYF.

This clonotype was counted between two and nine times. This rearrangement joins TRBV5-1 to TRBJ2-7; 9 bases fit TRBD1. Germline CDR1 is SGHRS and CDR2 is YFSETQ. J was trimmed by 5 bases and V by 3 bases; bases with no gene match: 6. The CDR3 is 14 amino acids. The CDR3 nucleotides read TGCGCCAGCAGCTCCCGGACAGGGGACGACGAGCAGTACTTC. This sequence encodes CASSSRTGDDEQYF.

V and J are TRBV19 and TRBJ2-7, with 11 positions matching TRBD2. This CDR3 contains 15 residues. CDR1 and CDR2 from the germline V gene are LNHDA and SQIVND (reference sequence). The V and J ends lost 4 bases and 1 base, in that order; junction bases with no gene match: 3. The CDR3: CASSTGLADSYEQYF. DNA for the CDR3: TGTGCCAGTAGTACGGGACTAGCGGATTCCTACGAGCAGTACTTC.

The table lists this clonotype with a few counts. This rearrangement joins TRBV6-4 to TRBJ1-1; D remains ambiguous. CDR3 size: 13 residues. The V gene lost 4 bases and the J gene lost 2 bases, with 8 bases spanning the gap. CDR1 MRHNA and CDR2 SNTAGT come from the germline V gene. CDR3 protein: CASSAGSNTEAFF. CDR3 DNA sequence: TGTGCCAGCAGTGCGGGGTCCAACACTGAAGCTTTCTTT.

This clonotype was seen a handful of times. CDR3 bases: TGCAGCGTTGGCGGAATTGGTGAAGCTTTCTTT. Protein: CSVGGIGEAFF. The genes are TRBV29-1 and TRBJ1-1, with D uncertain. V lost 4 bases, J lost 7 bases, and 10 bases lay in between. The CDR3 covers 11 residues. Germline CDR1 SQVTM, CDR2 ANQGSEA.

The rearrangement links TRBV5-1 to TRBJ1-2; 9 bases are shared with TRBD1. This CDR3 comprises 17 residues. Trimming took 3 bases from V and 3 from J; bases not matched to a gene: 12. Germline CDR1 and CDR2: SGHRS and YFSETQ. The CDR3 DNA reads TGCGCCAGCAGCTCCGGACAGGGGCCTGACTCATACTATGGCTACACCTTC. It specifies CASSSGQGPDSYYGYTF.

The chain employs TRBV7-8 and TRBJ1-3; tentatively, D is TRBD1 (5 bases). V was cut by 4 bases and J by 0 bases, with 16 bases left in between. The germline V gene has CDR1 SGHVS and CDR2 FQNEAQ. The CDR3 runs 17 residues. The chain's CDR3 is CASSSRGGEGSGNTIYF. In DNA, the CDR3 is TGTGCCAGCAGCTCCCGGGGGGGGGAGGGCTCTGGAAACACCATATATTTT.

The chain uses TRBV7-9 and TRBJ1-2; 10 positions match TRBD1. Trimming at V came to 5 bases and at J to 2 bases, leaving 11 bases not matched to a gene. The germline CDR1 and CDR2 sequences are SEHNR and FQNEAQ (reference sequence). CDR3 size: 17 residues. The CDR3 is CASSSSGTGEANYGYTF. The CDR3 region has the DNA TGTGCCAGCAGCAGCTCCGGGACAGGGGAGGCGAACTATGGCTACACCTTC.

This clonotype was seen many times. CDR3: CSAPGTGGLAYEQYF. The CDR3 DNA is TGCAGTGCTCCCGGGACAGGGGGTTTAGCCTACGAGCAGTACTTC. The J gene is TRBJ2-7, the V gene TRBV20-1; TRBD1 matches at 11 bases. J lost 2 bases, V lost 5 bases, and 8 bases had no gene match. This CDR3 contains 15 residues. Germline V gene lookup returns CDR1 DFQATT and CDR2 SNEGSKA (reference sequence).

This clonotype was seen more than once but under ten times. The rearrangement uses TRBV12-3 or TRBV12-4 and TRBJ1-1; D is undetermined. The CDR3 has 12 amino acids. Trimming stripped 7 bases from V and 2 bases from J, with 8 bases between. In DNA, the CDR3 is TGTGCCAGCATATACGCAAACACTGAAGCTTTCTTT. Its translation: CASIYANTEAFF.

The gene calls are TRBV12-3 or TRBV12-4 and TRBJ2-3; TRBD1 is a possible D gene (6 bases). This CDR3 contains 13 residues. Between the trimmed V and J ends, which lost 6 bases and 7 bases, there was a span of 14 bases. CDR3 DNA: TGTGCCAGCAGCATGGACAGAACAAATACGCAGTATTTT. It yields the protein CASSMDRTNTQYF.

The rearrangement joins TRBV7-3 to TRBJ1-1; no firm D call. This CDR3 has 13 residues. The germline V gene encodes CDR1 SGHTA and CDR2 FQGTGA. The V end lost 2 bases, the J end lost 10 bases, and 14 bases lay between the germline ends. The CDR3 nucleotides are TGTGCCAGCAGCTTAGAAGCAGGTAGCGGAGCTTTCTTT. Its translation is CASSLEAGSGAFF.

This chain joins TRBV4-2 and TRBJ2-7; 9 bases fit TRBD2. The trim removed 4 bases at V and 2 bases at J, leaving 3 bases unmatched. CDR1 and CDR2 (germline): LGHNA, YNFKEQ. The CDR3 length is 14 residues. The CDR3 loop is CASSPGLAAYEQYF. In DNA, the CDR3 is TGTGCCAGCAGCCCGGGACTAGCTGCCTACGAGCAGTACTTC.

This rearrangement joins TRBV27 to TRBJ2-1; D ambiguous. CDR1 and CDR2 from the germline V gene are MNHEY and SMNVEV (reference sequence). The V and J ends lost 2 bases and 8 bases respectively, with 19 bases between them. The CDR3 sequence is 16 residues long. The CDR3 loop reads CASSLTSSNVYHEQFF. The CDR3 DNA reads TGTGCCAGCAGTTTAACCTCCAGCAACGTGTATCATGAGCAGTTCTTC.